This T cell receptor (beta chain) derives from a study of blood T cells in healthy people across ages. Study-level background: Per two T cells, about one barcoded beta molecule was captured through template switching.

The second PCR ran about 6 to 11 cycles with a sample-barcoded 5' primer and J-beta primers. TCRdb independently ran MiXCR on the 5' RACE reads; one entry per CDR3 protein. The table lists 650,000 to 700,000 distinct CDR3 sequences, about 51% of them singletons, with roughly 12% in the top ten. This clonotype was counted a single time. The antigen remains undetermined. Findings of the study overall: In these data, TCR beta diversity tracked strongly with naive T cell percentage. Researchers deemed the diversity estimates from one million T cells underestimates.

Germline values: CDR1 ENHRY, CDR2 SYGVKD. The CDR3 totals 14 residues. The V end was cut by 4 bases, the J end by 1 base, with 9 bases between. The sequence was collected from a woman aged 80 or over in good health. This chain links TRBV10-3 with TRBJ2-3; D ambiguous. The sample comprised blood. The CDR3 is CAISGSRGTDTQYF. The CDR3 nucleotides are TGTGCCATCAGTGGGAGTCGGGGCACAGATACGCAGTATTTT.